This TCR beta chain was documented in a study of OX40 agonist ivuxolimab in advanced cancers. Study as a whole: Ivuxolimab, an antibody acting as an agonist of OX40 (CD134), was used to treat patients. Partial responses were achieved by three patients, one with hepatocellular carcinoma and two with cutaneous melanoma.

This CDR3 contains 18 residues. The junction had 15 bases not matched to a gene; V was cut back by 0 bases and J by 7 bases. Germline lookup yields CDR1 SGHRS and CDR2 YFSETQ. About this clone itself: Its antigen is not known.

Profiling relied on immunoSEQ multiplex PCR, and the TCRdb table lists in-frame clones only, not all of them. Among some 70,000 clones listed, about 88% were seen once. Study-level results: Blood T cells, both CD4+ and CD8+, expanded clonally by week 6 at 0.1 to 3.0 mg/kg.

Here the sequenced sample was CD4+ or CD8+ T cells sorted from blood, taken in a trial of the OX40 agonist ivuxolimab. The chain uses TRBV5-1 and TRBJ2-3; 9 nucleotides agree with TRBD2. This clonotype originated in an adult with an advanced solid tumor such as melanoma, head and neck, liver or kidney cancer. For the CDR3, the DNA is TGCGCCAGCAGCTTGGCCGCCTGGTTAGCGGGAGACATCCATACGCAGTATTTT. It encodes CASSLAAWLAGDIHTQYF.